The rows below give T cell receptor beta chains drawn from one sample of a study of graft-versus-host responses after intestinal transplantation. TCRdb's table, derived via immunoSEQ multiplex PCR, lists solely in-frame clones and lacks some. The data show about 15,000 clones, about three fifths seen once. Sequenced here: ileum tissue, sampled 524 days after transplant. These receptors were collected from a human patient who received an intestinal transplant, so some T cells may come from the graft donor. The CDR3 runs from the conserved cysteine through the conserved F or W. Each record gives: D gene, V gene, J gene, CDR3 protein. D genes are given only for firm matches.

>TRBD2|TRBV6-5|TRBJ2-1
CASSYWTSRGEQFF
>TRBD1|TRBV12-5|TRBJ2-1
CASGLTSGTGEYNEQFF
>TRBD1|TRBV5-5|TRBJ1-1
CASSLWSRGDTEAFF
>NA|TRBV30|TRBJ1-2
CAWSTGSGYGYTF
>NA|TRBV7-9|NA
CASSQNAANYEQYF
>NA|TRBV27|TRBJ1-2
CASSLSDTGEGYGYTF
>NA|TRBV11-2|TRBJ1-3
CASSLDLVTAAAHSGNTIYF
>TRBD1|TRBV4-2|TRBJ1-4
CASSLGVQGQGTNEKLFF
>NA|TRBV15|TRBJ2-7
CATSRRGASGEQYF
>NA|TRBV7-2|TRBJ2-1
CASSSVQGIGNEQFF
>TRBD2|TRBV7-2|TRBJ2-3
CASKLAGGTDTQYF
>TRBD1|TRBV19|TRBJ1-1
CASSTRTGMNTEAFF
>TRBD1|TRBV19|TRBJ2-2
CASSRSGTGGLANTGELFF
>TRBD2|TRBV10-3|TRBJ2-1
CAIRPTASSGDNNEQFF
>TRBD1|TRBV14|TRBJ2-7
CASSLTTGVYEQYF
>TRBD1|TRBV6-1|TRBJ1-5
CASRQGASQPQHF
>TRBD2|TRBV4-1|TRBJ2-3
CASSQFSGGAGMQDTQYF
>TRBD1|TRBV7-2|TRBJ2-5
CASSLTGGVVETQYF
>NA|TRBV30|TRBJ1-3
CACAASGNTIYF
>NA|TRBV7-8|TRBJ2-2
CASSLVWTNTGELFF
>NA|TRBV4-1|TRBJ1-2
CASSQDYRVILAGWINYGYTF
>TRBD2|TRBV10-2|TRBJ2-7
CASRVAGVSYEQYF
>NA|TRBV4-3|TRBJ1-6
CASSQEYGRSYNSPLHF
>NA|TRBV4-3|TRBJ1-6
CASSQGQVNSPLHF
>TRBD1|TRBV4-1|TRBJ2-2
CASSPRQGGMSGELFF
>NA|TRBV11-3|TRBJ1-2
CASSLNLHGGGGYTF
>TRBD1|TRBV19|TRBJ1-5
CASKDRGGVSNQPQHF
>NA|TRBV11-2|TRBJ2-7
CASSWTTGEGYEQYF
>TRBD1|TRBV4-3|TRBJ2-7
CASSQRDRGSYEQYF
>TRBD1|TRBV29-1|TRBJ2-1
CSAREGAANEQFF
>TRBD1|TRBV4-3|TRBJ1-4
CASSRYGTGVEKLFF
>NA|TRBV6-6|TRBJ1-2
CASRTPTRQALYGYTF
>TRBD1|TRBV10-3|TRBJ2-7
CAISVLDRSSYEQYF
>NA|TRBV9|TRBJ1-2
CASSGGLTGYGYTF
>TRBD2|TRBV29-1|TRBJ2-7
CSVLGLAGGPAYEQYF
>NA|TRBV5-1|TRBJ1-3
CASSLAAGTGNTIYF
>NA|TRBV25-1|TRBJ1-1
CASSDPRSLNTEAFF
>TRBD1|TRBV7-2|TRBJ2-5
CASSEWGQGAQYF
>TRBD2|TRBV5-1|TRBJ2-7
CASSLGGGTYEQYF
>TRBD2|TRBV15|NA
CATSTTSGGARREQYF
>TRBD2|TRBV7-2|TRBJ2-3
CASSLAKRGGITDTQYF
>NA|TRBV19|TRBJ2-3
CASRNGGAAGDTQYF
>NA|TRBV5-1|TRBJ2-2
CASSLGQAGELFF
>TRBD1|TRBV2|TRBJ1-5
CASSDQGASAQPQHF
>TRBD2|TRBV9|TRBJ2-3
CASSVTGTSGADTQYF
>TRBD1|TRBV19|TRBJ1-1
CASSRDRGQDTEAFF
>NA|TRBV19|TRBJ2-4
CASMGQKNIQYF
>TRBD1|TRBV6-4|TRBJ1-2
CASSDSETGVGYTF
>TRBD2|TRBV9|TRBJ2-3
CASSVASVEGLGRDTQYF